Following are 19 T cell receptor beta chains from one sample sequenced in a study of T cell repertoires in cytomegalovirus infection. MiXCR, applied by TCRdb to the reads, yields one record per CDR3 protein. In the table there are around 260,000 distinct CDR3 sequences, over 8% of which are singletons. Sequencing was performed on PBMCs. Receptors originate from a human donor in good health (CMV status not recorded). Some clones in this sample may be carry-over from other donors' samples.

CDR3: CASSPKGQGIVYEQYF. CDR3 nucleotide sequence: TGTGCCAGCAGTCCCAAAGGACAGGGGATCGTCTACGAGCAGTACTTC. This chain links TRBV12-3 or TRBV12-4 with TRBJ2-7; the match to TRBD1 covers 9 bases. The trim removed 5 bases at V and 3 bases at J, leaving 11 bases unmatched. This CDR3 has 16 residues.

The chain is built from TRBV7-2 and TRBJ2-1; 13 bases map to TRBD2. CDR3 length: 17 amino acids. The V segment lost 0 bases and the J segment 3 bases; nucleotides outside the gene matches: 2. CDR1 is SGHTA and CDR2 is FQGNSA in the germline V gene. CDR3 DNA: TGTGCCAGCAGCTTAGCGACTAGCGGGGGGCTCTACAATGAGCAGTTCTTC. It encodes CASSLATSGGLYNEQFF.

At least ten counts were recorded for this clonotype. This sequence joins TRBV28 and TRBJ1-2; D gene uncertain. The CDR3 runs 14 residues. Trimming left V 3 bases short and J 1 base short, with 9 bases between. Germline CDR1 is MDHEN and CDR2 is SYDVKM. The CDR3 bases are TGTGCCAGCAGTTTGGCAGTCCGTAACTATGGCTACACCTTC. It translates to CASSLAVRNYGYTF.

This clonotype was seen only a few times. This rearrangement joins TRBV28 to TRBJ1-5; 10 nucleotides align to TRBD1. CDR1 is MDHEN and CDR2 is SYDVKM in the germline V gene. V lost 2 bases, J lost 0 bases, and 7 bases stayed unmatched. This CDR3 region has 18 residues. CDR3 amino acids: CASSLLRTGGYSNQPQHF. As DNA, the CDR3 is TGTGCCAGCAGTTTACTCCGGACAGGGGGTTATAGCAATCAGCCCCAGCATTTT.

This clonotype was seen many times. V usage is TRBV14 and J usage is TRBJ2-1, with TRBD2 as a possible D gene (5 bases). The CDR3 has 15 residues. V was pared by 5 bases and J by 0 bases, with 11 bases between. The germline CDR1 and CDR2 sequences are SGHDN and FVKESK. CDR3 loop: CASSKDLTSYNEQFF. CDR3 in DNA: TGTGCCAGCAGCAAGGACTTGACCTCCTACAATGAGCAGTTCTTC.

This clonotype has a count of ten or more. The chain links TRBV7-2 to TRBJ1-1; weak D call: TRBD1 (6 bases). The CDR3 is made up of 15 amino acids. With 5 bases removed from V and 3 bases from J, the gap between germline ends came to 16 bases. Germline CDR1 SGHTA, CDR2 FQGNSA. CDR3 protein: CASSASSGTYTEAFF. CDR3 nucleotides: TGTGCCAGCAGCGCATCGTCCGGGACATACACTGAAGCTTTCTTT.

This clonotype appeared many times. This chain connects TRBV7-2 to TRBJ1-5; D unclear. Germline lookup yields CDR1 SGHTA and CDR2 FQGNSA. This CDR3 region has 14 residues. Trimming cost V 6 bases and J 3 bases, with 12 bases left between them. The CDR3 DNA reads TGTGCCAGCAGGGCTGCGGGTCCCAATCAGCCCCAGCATTTT. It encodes CASRAAGPNQPQHF.

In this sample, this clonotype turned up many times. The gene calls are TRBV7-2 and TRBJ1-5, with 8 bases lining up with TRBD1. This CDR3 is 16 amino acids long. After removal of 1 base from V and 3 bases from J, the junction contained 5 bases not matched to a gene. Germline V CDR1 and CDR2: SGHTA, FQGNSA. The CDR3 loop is CASSLDSRGHNQPQHF. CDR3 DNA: TGTGCCAGCAGCTTAGACTCCAGGGGGCACAATCAGCCCCAGCATTTT.

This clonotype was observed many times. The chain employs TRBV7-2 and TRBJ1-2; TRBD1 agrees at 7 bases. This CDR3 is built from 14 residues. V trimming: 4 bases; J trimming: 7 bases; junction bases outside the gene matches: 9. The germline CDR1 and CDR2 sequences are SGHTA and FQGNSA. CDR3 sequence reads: CASSSIRQGPGYTF. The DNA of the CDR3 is TGTGCCAGCAGCTCAATTCGACAGGGACCTGGCTACACCTTC.

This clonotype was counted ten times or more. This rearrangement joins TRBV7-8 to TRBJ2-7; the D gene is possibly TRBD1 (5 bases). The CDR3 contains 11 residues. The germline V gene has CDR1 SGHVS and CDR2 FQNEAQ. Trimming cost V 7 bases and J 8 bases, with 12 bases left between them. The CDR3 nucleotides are TGTGCCAGCACCTCATCAGGGAAGCAGTACTTC. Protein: CASTSSGKQYF.

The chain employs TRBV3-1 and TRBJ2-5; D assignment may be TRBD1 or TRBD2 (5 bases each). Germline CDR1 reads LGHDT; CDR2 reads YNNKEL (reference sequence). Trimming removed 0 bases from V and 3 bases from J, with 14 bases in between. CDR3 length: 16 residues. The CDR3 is CASSQDSGADKETQYF. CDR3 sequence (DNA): TGTGCCAGCAGCCAAGATTCCGGGGCAGACAAAGAGACCCAGTACTTC.

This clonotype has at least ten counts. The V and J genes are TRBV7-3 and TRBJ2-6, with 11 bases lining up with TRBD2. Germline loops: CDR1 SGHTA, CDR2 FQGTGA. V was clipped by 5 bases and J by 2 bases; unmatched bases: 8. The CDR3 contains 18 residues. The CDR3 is CASSTLAGASTGANVLTF. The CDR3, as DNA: TGTGCCAGCAGCACACTAGCGGGGGCATCTACTGGGGCCAACGTCCTGACTTTC.

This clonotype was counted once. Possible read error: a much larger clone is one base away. The CDR3 region has the DNA TGTGTCAGCAGTTCCCGGGACCTTGCCACTGAAGCTTTCTTT. Translating gives CVSSSRDLATEAFF. The chain uses TRBV6-8 and TRBJ1-1; a possible D gene is TRBD1 (5 bases). This CDR3 region has 14 residues. Germline V lookup: CDR1 MNHGY, CDR2 SAAAGT.

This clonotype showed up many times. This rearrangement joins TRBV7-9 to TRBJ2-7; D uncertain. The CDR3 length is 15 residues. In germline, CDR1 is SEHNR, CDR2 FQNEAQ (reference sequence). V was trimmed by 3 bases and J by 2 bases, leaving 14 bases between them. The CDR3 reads CASSFDIRPPYEQYF. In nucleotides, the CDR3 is TGTGCCAGCAGCTTCGACATCAGACCTCCCTACGAGCAGTACTTC.

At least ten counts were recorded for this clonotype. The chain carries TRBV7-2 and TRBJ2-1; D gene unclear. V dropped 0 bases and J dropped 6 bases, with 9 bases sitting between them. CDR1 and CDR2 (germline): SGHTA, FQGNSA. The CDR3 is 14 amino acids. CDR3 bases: TGTGCCAGCAGCTTAGCGTGGAGCTCCAATGAGCAGTTCTTC. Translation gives CASSLAWSSNEQFF.

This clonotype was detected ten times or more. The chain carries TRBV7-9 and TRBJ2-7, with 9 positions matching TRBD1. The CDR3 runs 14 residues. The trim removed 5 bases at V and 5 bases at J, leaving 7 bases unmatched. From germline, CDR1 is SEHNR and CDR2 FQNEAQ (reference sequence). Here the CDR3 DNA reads TGTGCCAGCAGCCTGGGGACAGGGCACCACGAGCAGTACTTC. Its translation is CASSLGTGHHEQYF.

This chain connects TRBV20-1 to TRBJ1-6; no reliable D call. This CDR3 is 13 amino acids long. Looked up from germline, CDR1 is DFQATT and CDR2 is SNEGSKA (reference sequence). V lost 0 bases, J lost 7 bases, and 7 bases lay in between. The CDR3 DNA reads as TGCAGTGCTAGAGAATTTATCAATTCACCCCTCCACTTT. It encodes CSAREFINSPLHF.

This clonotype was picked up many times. The CDR3 nucleotides read TGTGCCAGCAGTCCGGACGGAGAATTGCGCAATCAGCCCCAGCATTTT. Protein product: CASSPDGELRNQPQHF. The chain recombines TRBV27 with TRBJ1-5; D remains unclear. V was trimmed by 5 bases and J by 2 bases, leaving 16 bases between them. CDR1 MNHEY and CDR2 SMNVEV come from the germline V gene (reference sequence). The CDR3 has 16 amino acids.

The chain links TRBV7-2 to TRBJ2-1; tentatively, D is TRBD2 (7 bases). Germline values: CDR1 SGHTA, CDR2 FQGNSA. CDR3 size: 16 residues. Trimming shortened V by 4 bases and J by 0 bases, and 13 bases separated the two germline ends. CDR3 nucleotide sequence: TGTGCCAGCAGCTGGCTAGCGGACAGCTCCTACAATGAGCAGTTCTTC. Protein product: CASSWLADSSYNEQFF.